These 9 T cell receptor beta chains were sequenced from one sample in a study of esophageal squamous cell carcinoma under preoperative chemotherapy. TCRdb called the PCR reads again in MiXCR, with one record for every CDR3 protein. The data show 30,000 or so distinct CDR3 sequences, 52% seen once. Regarding time point: after preoperative PTX-NDP chemotherapy. Sampling was conducted from a patient given preoperative chemotherapy. Every receptor here comes from a human donor with esophageal squamous cell carcinoma. The donor label of this sample is uncertain.

At least ten counts were recorded for this clonotype. V usage is TRBV7-9 and J usage is TRBJ2-1, with D possibly being TRBD2 (6 bases). Germline assignment: CDR1 SEHNR and CDR2 FQNEAQ (reference sequence). Trimming left V 5 bases short and J 13 bases short, with 24 bases between. The CDR3 runs 15 residues. The CDR3, as DNA: TGTGCCAGCAGCGATCGGGGAGGTCGTAGTGAGACCCAGTTCTTC. Its translation: CASSDRGGRSETQFF.

The chain joins TRBV15 to TRBJ2-1, with 7 bases that match TRBD2. The germline gives CDR1 LNHNV, CDR2 YYDKDF (reference sequence). J gave up 0 bases and V 0 bases, and 11 bases lay outside the gene matches. This CDR3 is 19 amino acids long. CDR3 protein: CATSRDSLAEIASYNEQFF. CDR3 sequence (DNA): TGTGCCACCAGCAGAGACAGCCTAGCGGAAATAGCCTCCTACAATGAGCAGTTCTTC. Drawing the rest from reference TRBV15 and TRBJ2-1, the complete variable domain is DAMVIQNPRYQVTQFGKPVTLSCSQTLNHNVMYWYQQKSSQAPKLLFHYYDKDFNNEADTPDNFQSRRPNTSFCFLDIRSPGLGDTAMYLCATSRDSLAEIASYNEQFFGPGTRLTVL.

In regard to this clonotype: The germline gene is not matched at one end of the junction; a read error may be the cause. V usage is TRBV7-8 and J usage is TRBJ2-4, with D unresolved. This CDR3 has 16 amino acids. CDR1 and CDR2 (germline): SGHVS, FQNEAQ. The CDR3 region is CASSDLALWAKDTQYF. The CDR3 DNA is TGTGCCAGCAGCGACCTGGCGCTGTGGGCCAAAGACACTCAGTATTTC.

This clonotype came up many times. J is TRBJ1-6 and V is TRBV7-8; D possibly corresponds to TRBD1 (5 bases). V lost 1 base and J 10 bases, leaving 14 bases between the germline ends. Per the germline V gene, CDR1 is SGHVS and CDR2 is FQNEAQ. CDR3 length: 15 amino acids. The CDR3 bases are TGTGCCAGCAGCTTAGTCAGGGATAAATACTCACCCCTCCACTTT. It codes for CASSLVRDKYSPLHF.

This clonotype has a single count. The chain links TRBV18 to TRBJ2-2; a weak D match, TRBD1 (5 bases). CDR3 length equals 15 residues. Trimming removed 2 bases at V and 5 bases at J, with 12 bases between. The germline CDR1 and CDR2 sequences are KGHSH and LQKENI. CDR3 in amino acids: CASSPSRVQTGELFF. The DNA for the CDR3 is TGTGCCAGCTCACCAAGCAGGGTCCAAACCGGGGAGCTGTTTTTT.

The chain couples TRBV10-3 to TRBJ2-1; possibly TRBD2 for D (5 bases). Germline loops: CDR1 ENHRY, CDR2 SYGVKD. The CDR3 runs to 14 residues. V dropped 0 bases and J dropped 4 bases, with 7 bases sitting between them. The CDR3 DNA is TGTGCCATCAGTGAGTCGTCGGGGTACAATGAGCAGTTCTTC. Amino acid sequence: CAISESSGYNEQFF.

This clonotype occurred many times. CDR3 sequence: CASSLDYEQYF. The CDR3 DNA follows: TGTGCCAGCAGCTTAGACTACGAGCAGTACTTC. This chain connects TRBV7-9 to TRBJ2-7; the D is unclear. The CDR3 consists of 11 residues. V was shortened by 1 base and J by 3 bases, with 1 base between the two germline ends. The germline CDR1 and CDR2 sequences are SEHNR and FQNEAQ (reference sequence).

This clonotype appeared a single time. The conserved phenylalanine or tryptophan is not found at the CDR3 terminus, so this likely reflects a read error. Because the CDR3's place on the DNA is in doubt, the DNA is left out and the CDR3 is given as listed by TCRdb. The V gene is TRBV7-2, the J gene TRBJ2-5; the DNA was not used to check the table's D call, TRBD2. The CDR3 length is 16 residues, termini included. Germline V gives CDR1 SGHTA, CDR2 FQGNSA. The CDR3 is CASSSGRGAARETQLS.

At least ten counts were recorded for this clonotype. The chain recombines TRBV24-1 with TRBJ2-2, with TRBD1 identical over 7 bases. The CDR3 totals 15 residues. J gave up 2 bases and V 4 bases, and 3 bases lay outside the gene matches. Per germline, CDR1 KGHDR and CDR2 SFDVKD. CDR3 residues: CATSDYRGNTGELFF. The CDR3 DNA reads as TGTGCCACCAGTGACTACAGGGGTAACACCGGGGAGCTGTTTTTT.